This T cell receptor beta chain comes out of a study of blood T cell repertoires in COVID-19. Repertoires were generated with immunoSEQ multiplex PCR, while TCRdb's copy carries only in-frame clones and drops some. The sample shows under 110,000 clones, 80% to 95% of them seen only once. The TCR was taken from a man aged 50 to 59 with active COVID-19. The specimen sequenced was peripheral blood.

The DNA for the CDR3 is TGTGCCAGCTCCCGGGACAGACCCTACACCTTC. This translates into CASSRDRPYTF. The chain uses TRBV18 and TRBJ1-2; 7 bases are shared with TRBD1. CDR3 length: 11 amino acids. J lost 10 bases, V lost 6 bases, and 5 bases had no gene match. Germline CDR1 is KGHSH and CDR2 is LQKENI. Supplemented by reference TRBV18 and TRBJ1-2, the full variable domain reads NAGVMQNPRHLVRRRGQEARLRCSPMKGHSHVYWYRQLPEEGLKFMVYLQKENIIDESGMPKERFSAEFPKEGPSILRIQQVVRGDSAAYFCASSRDRPYTFGSGTRLTVV.